What follows are 14 T cell receptor beta chains derived from one specimen sequenced in a study of regulatory T cells in long-lasting Graves disease. According to the study, TCR beta libraries were built with iRepertoire HTBI primers and CDR3-region Arm-PCR. TCRdb re-derived calls from the multiplex PCR reads in MiXCR, one entry per CDR3 protein. The table lists fewer than 600,000 distinct CDR3 sequences, approximately 23% of them singletons. As for time point: persistent/refractory GD, antithyroid drugs over 5 years with positive TRAb. Making the TCR library involved RNA that had been extracted from PBMCs. The sample was peripheral blood mononuclear cells (PBMCs), taken when the disease was refractory, from a patient treated with antithyroid drugs. These receptors originate from a female donor with Graves disease.

Only a few counts were recorded for this clonotype. The chain is built from TRBV30 and TRBJ1-4; D possibly corresponds to TRBD1 (5 bases). V lost 4 bases and J 10 bases, leaving 10 bases between the germline ends. CDR3 size: 11 residues. Germline V CDR1 and CDR2: GTSNPN, SVGIG (reference sequence). The CDR3 spells CAWTAGVKLFF. CDR3 sequence (DNA): TGTGCCTGGACGGCGGGGGTAAAACTGTTTTTT.

This clonotype was picked up a small number of times. The chain links TRBV9 to TRBJ2-3; 11 nucleotides line up with TRBD2. This CDR3 comprises 19 residues. Trimming cost V 2 bases and J 2 bases; bases outside gene matches: 13. The germline V gene encodes CDR1 SGDLS and CDR2 YYNGEE. The CDR3 region has the DNA TGTGCCAGCAGCGTCGGGACTAGCGGCCAACTTCTGATCACAGATACGCAGTATTTT. Encoded protein: CASSVGTSGQLLITDTQYF.

Of note for this clonotype: This may come from a read error, since a much larger clone is one base off. The V call is TRBV12-3 or TRBV12-4, the J call TRBJ2-5; D call uncertain. This CDR3 spans 15 amino acids. V lost 7 bases, J lost 4 bases, and 19 bases lay in between. The CDR3 protein is CASTESGRILETQYF. CDR3 nucleotides: TGTGCCAGCACCGAATCCGGACGGATTCTAGAGACCCAGTACTTC.

This clonotype showed up many times. This chain uses TRBV27 with TRBJ1-5; D is unresolved. Trimming took off 5 bases at V and 0 bases at J, with 8 bases between the two ends. The CDR3 has 14 residues. The germline CDR1 and CDR2 sequences are MNHEY and SMNVEV (reference sequence). CDR3 in amino acids: CASSPTSSNQPQHF. DNA of the CDR3: TGTGCCAGCAGTCCTACAAGTAGCAATCAGCCCCAGCATTTT.

Comment on this clonotype: A much larger clone sits a single nucleotide away, making a read error possible. The CDR3 does not end in the conserved phenylalanine or tryptophan, so this is likely a read error. The chain carries TRBV12-3 or TRBV12-4 and TRBJ1-1; the D gene is possibly TRBD1 (6 bases). This CDR3 has 14 residues. Trimming removed 11 bases at V and 5 bases at J, with 21 bases between. CDR3 residues: CASPGRGGRTEAFS. CDR3 nucleotides: TGTGCCTCCCCCGGGAGGGGGGGGCGGACTGAAGCTTTCTCT.

This clonotype was counted many times. The rearrangement uses TRBV7-9 and TRBJ2-2, with 10 bases lining up with TRBD2. V gave up 5 bases and J gave up 1 base; unmatched junction bases: 4. The germline CDR1 and CDR2 sequences are SEHNR and FQNEAQ (reference sequence). The CDR3 is 16 residues long. The CDR3 region is CASSALAGENTGELFF. CDR3 bases: TGTGCCAGCAGCGCCCTAGCGGGAGAGAACACCGGGGAGCTGTTTTTT. Looking up the rest from reference TRBV7-9 and TRBJ2-2 gives the full variable domain: DTGVSQNPRHKITKRGQNVTFRCDPISEHNRLYWYRQTLGQGPEFLTYFQNEAQLEKSRLLSDRFSAERPKGSFSTLEIQRTEQGDSAMYLCASSALAGENTGELFFGEGSRLTVL.

This clonotype has a count of ten or more. CDR3 in amino acids: CSVGDRGGNIQYF. The CDR3 DNA is TGCAGCGTTGGGGACAGGGGGGGGAACATTCAGTACTTC. The chain links TRBV29-1 to TRBJ2-4; 11 bases line up with TRBD1. Germline lookup yields CDR1 SQVTM and CDR2 ANQGSEA. V trimming: 4 bases; J trimming: 7 bases; junction bases outside the gene matches: 3. The CDR3 is 13 residues long.

The table lists this clonotype with many counts. This chain joins TRBV29-1 and TRBJ1-5; tentatively, D is TRBD1 (5 bases). The CDR3 has 13 residues. V shed 6 bases and J shed 0 bases, with 9 bases lying between them. CDR1 is SQVTM, CDR2 ANQGSEA, per germline. CDR3 in amino acids: CSVGRDSNQPQHF. CDR3 in DNA: TGCAGCGTGGGGCGAGATAGCAATCAGCCCCAGCATTTT.

This clonotype was counted ten times or more. This chain connects TRBV3-1 to TRBJ2-5; D remains unclear. V was shortened by 1 base and J by 1 base, with 10 bases between the two germline ends. The length of the CDR3 is 15 residues. CDR1 LGHDT and CDR2 YNNKEL come from the germline V gene (reference sequence). The CDR3 protein is CASSQGPGPQETQYF. CDR3 coding DNA: TGTGCCAGCAGCCAAGGTCCCGGGCCCCAAGAGACCCAGTACTTC.

This clonotype was observed a few times. V gene TRBV7-2 combines with J gene TRBJ2-7, with a possible D match to TRBD1 (6 bases). The germline gives CDR1 SGHTA, CDR2 FQGNSA. The CDR3 runs to 11 residues. Trimming stripped 3 bases from V and 10 bases from J, with 10 bases between. CDR3 in DNA: TGTGCCAGCAGCTTGGGGACACTCCAGTACTTC. It translates to CASSLGTLQYF.

This clonotype was detected many times. The rearrangement uses TRBV11-2 and TRBJ1-1, with D uncertain. The V gene lost 2 bases and the J gene lost 4 bases, with 8 bases spanning the gap. The germline CDR1 and CDR2 sequences are SGHAT and FQNNGV. This CDR3 is built from 13 residues. CDR3 amino acids: CASSLSMATEAFF. Written as DNA, the CDR3 is TGTGCCAGCAGCTTAAGCATGGCCACTGAAGCTTTCTTT.

This chain uses TRBV10-3 with TRBJ2-3; possible D gene TRBD2, 5 bases. Germline V gene lookup returns CDR1 ENHRY and CDR2 SYGVKD. Trimming took 11 bases from V and 1 from J, leaving 7 bases between them. The CDR3 covers 11 residues. The CDR3 sequence: CAAAGTDTQYF. The CDR3 nucleotides read TGTGCCGCAGCGGGCACAGATACGCAGTATTTT.

In this sample, this clonotype turned up many times. The rearrangement links TRBV2 to TRBJ1-2; 7 positions agree with TRBD1. This CDR3 is built from 13 residues. The trim removed 6 bases at V and 0 bases at J, leaving 1 base unmatched. Germline V gene sequence: CDR1 SNHLY, CDR2 FYNNEI. The CDR3 nucleotides are TGTGCCAGCAGGACAGGGTCTAACTATGGCTACACCTTC. Protein sequence: CASRTGSNYGYTF.

V gene TRBV29-1 combines with J gene TRBJ2-4, with TRBD1 identical over 7 bases. J lost 4 bases, V lost 1 base, and 1 base had no gene match. The germline V gene has CDR1 SQVTM and CDR2 ANQGSEA. The CDR3 totals 13 residues. The CDR3 reads CSVEAQGKNIQYF. As DNA, the CDR3 is TGCAGCGTTGAAGCACAGGGGAAAAACATTCAGTACTTC.